These 7 T cell receptor beta chains were sequenced from one sample in a study of long-term antiretroviral therapy in people with HIV. It was version v3.0 of the immunoSEQ assay that was run at survey level. Sequencing was performed with immunoSEQ multiplex PCR; in TCRdb, only in-frame clones are kept and a portion is missing. The data contain approximately 18,000 clones, just over 90% of them singletons. This specimen was unsorted PBMCs, taken 0.6 years after starting antiretroviral therapy. The origin of the receptors is a woman in her 40s with HIV.

J is TRBJ2-7 and V is TRBV27; possibly TRBD2 for D (6 bases). Germline lookup yields CDR1 MNHEY and CDR2 SMNVEV (reference sequence). CDR3 size: 16 residues. V was cut by 9 bases and J by 2 bases, with 23 bases left in between. CDR3 sequence (DNA): TGTGCCAGAGGCCCGACCGGGACGGCGGGGACCTACGAGCAGTACTTC. It yields the protein CARGPTGTAGTYEQYF.

V gene TRBV5-1 combines with J gene TRBJ2-1; a weak D match, TRBD2 (7 bases). The germline V gene has CDR1 SGHRS and CDR2 YFSETQ. V was pared by 0 bases and J by 6 bases, with 13 bases between. This CDR3 has 15 residues. The CDR3 sequence is CASSLEGGAPNEQFF. The DNA of the CDR3 is TGCGCCAGCAGCTTGGAGGGGGGGGCGCCCAATGAGCAGTTCTTC.

The chain recombines TRBV29-1 with TRBJ2-2; 9 positions agree with TRBD1. Germline-derived CDR1 and CDR2 are SQVTM and ANQGSEA. The V and J ends lost 7 bases and 4 bases, in that order; junction bases with no gene match: 10. The CDR3 totals 15 residues. As DNA, the CDR3 is TGCAGCGCCACGAGGGACAGGGTTGGCACCGGGGAGCTGTTTTTT. Residues: CSATRDRVGTGELFF.

The chain couples TRBV14 to TRBJ2-1; the D gene is possibly TRBD1 (6 bases). Trimming took 0 bases from V and 15 from J, leaving 15 bases between them. The germline gives CDR1 SGHDN, CDR2 FVKESK. This CDR3 spans 13 amino acids. This CDR3 is CASSQDRLGAPFF. CDR3 nucleotide sequence: TGTGCCAGCAGCCAAGACAGGCTGGGGGCACCGTTCTTC.

V gene TRBV6-1 combines with J gene TRBJ1-2; D might be TRBD1 (6 bases). Trimming removed 4 bases at V and 4 bases at J, with 19 bases between. CDR1 and CDR2 from the germline V gene are MNHNS and SASEGT. The CDR3 loop spans 16 amino acids. The CDR3 nucleotides are TGTGCCAGCAGTGGTGCCGGGGGGGCGCGGGCCTATGGCTACACCTTC. Its translation: CASSGAGGARAYGYTF.

This clone showed up just a few times. The chain combines TRBV29-1 with TRBJ1-2; TRBD1 matches 10 bases. Per the germline V gene, CDR1 is SQVTM and CDR2 is ANQGSEA. Trimming cost V 1 base and J 2 bases; bases outside gene matches: 1. The CDR3 spans 14 residues. CDR3 in amino acids: CSVEGDRGNYGYTF. The CDR3 DNA reads TGCAGCGTTGAAGGGGACAGGGGAAACTATGGCTACACCTTC. The variable domain in full, with the rest retrieved from reference TRBV29-1 and TRBJ1-2, is SAVISQKPSRDICQRGTSLTIQCQVDSQVTMMFWYRQQPGQSLTLIATANQGSEATYESGFVIDKFPISRPNLTFSTLTVSNMSPEDSSIYLCSVEGDRGNYGYTFGSGTRLTVV.

This chain joins TRBV7-9 and TRBJ1-2; D is possibly TRBD1 (6 bases). V was clipped by 6 bases and J by 8 bases, with 25 bases between them. This CDR3 has 16 amino acids. Germline CDR1 SEHNR, CDR2 FQNEAQ (reference sequence). This CDR3 is CASSFSGASGARGYTF. CDR3 sequence (DNA): TGTGCCAGCAGTTTCTCCGGGGCGTCAGGGGCGCGGGGCTACACCTTC.